This T cell receptor beta chain emerged from a study of blood T cell repertoires in COVID-19. Study context: The cDNA or gDNA used as material had been derived from T cells, B-cell-depleted T cells, or PBMCs.

V lost 1 base, J lost 7 bases, and 17 bases lay in between. This CDR3 comprises 17 residues. Germline V gene data show CDR1 as SGHTA and CDR2 as FQGNSA. Repertoires were generated with immunoSEQ multiplex PCR, while TCRdb's copy carries only in-frame clones and drops some. The sample lists a few hundred thousand clones, approximately 80% occurring once. The receptor's source is a woman older than 75 with COVID-19, enrolled during active disease. The chain joins TRBV7-2 to TRBJ1-6, with D possibly TRBD1 on 5 matching bases. The sequenced sample was peripheral blood. CDR3 protein: CASSLVVLDRGNSPLHF. Written as DNA, the CDR3 is TGTGCCAGCAGCTTAGTTGTTCTTGATAGGGGAAATTCACCCCTCCACTTT.